These 4 T cell receptor beta chains came from one sample sequenced in a study of blood T cell repertoires in COVID-19. Here immunoSEQ multiplex PCR was the method, and the copy in TCRdb shows in-frame clones only, minus some. The table includes 150,000 to 200,000 clones, approximately 88% detected once. Sequencing used peripheral blood. Every receptor here comes from a man between 60 and 75 years old with acute or convalescent COVID-19.

This rearrangement joins TRBV18 to TRBJ1-1, with D tentatively TRBD1 (5 bases). V lost 5 bases and J lost 0, with 7 bases in between. Germline V CDR1 and CDR2: KGHSH, LQKENI. This CDR3 is 13 amino acids long. The CDR3 sequence: CASSTTVNTEAFF. In DNA form, the CDR3 reads TGTGCCAGCTCAACGACAGTGAACACTGAAGCTTTCTTT.

The gene calls are TRBV4-2 and TRBJ1-4; D call uncertain. Germline-derived CDR1 and CDR2 are LGHNA and YNFKEQ. The germline V and J ends were trimmed by 4 bases and 4 bases, with 10 bases remaining between them. The CDR3 runs 14 residues. DNA for the CDR3: TGTGCCAGCAGCCTCACGGGGAATAATGAAAAACTGTTTTTT. Translated, it gives CASSLTGNNEKLFF.

V is TRBV6-5 and J is TRBJ1-5; perhaps TRBD1 as D (6 bases). CDR1 and CDR2 (germline): MNHEY, SVGAGI. The CDR3 consists of 15 residues. Trimming shortened V by 8 bases and J by 0 bases, and 14 bases separated the two germline ends. The CDR3 DNA is TGTGCCAGCCGCATTCCGGACAGTAGCAATCAGCCCCAGCATTTT. This gives the protein CASRIPDSSNQPQHF.

The V and J genes are TRBV12-3 or TRBV12-4 and TRBJ2-4, with D possibly TRBD2 on 5 matching bases. Trimming took off 3 bases at V and 9 bases at J, with 9 bases between the two ends. The CDR3 covers 12 residues. The CDR3 nucleotides are TGTGCCAGCAGTTTGGGTCGGGGCATTCAGTACTTC. It translates to CASSLGRGIQYF.